Below are 9 T cell receptor beta chains sequenced from a single sample in a study of T-cell memory formation after mild COVID-19. TCRdb called the 5' RACE reads again in MiXCR, with one record for every CDR3 protein. The sample gives hundreds of thousands of distinct CDR3 sequences, roughly 20% of which show up once; 7% to 9% is in the top ten. Sequenced sample: PBMCs or a T cell subset sorted from them (not recorded which). The origin of the receptors is an adult woman who had mild COVID-19 (a few samples of this study predate the infection). Cell type and time point are not known.

The V gene is TRBV5-5, the J gene TRBJ1-1; TRBD1 might be the D (6 bases). Trimming cost V 4 bases and J 1 base, with 14 bases left between them. The CDR3 covers 15 residues. Per germline, CDR1 SGHKS and CDR2 YYEKEE (reference sequence). DNA for the CDR3: TGTGCCAGCAGCATCCACAGGGTCCGGAACACTGAAGCTTTCTTT. Translation: CASSIHRVRNTEAFF.

The chain joins TRBV5-1 to TRBJ1-1; no clear D gene. The V end lost 0 bases, the J end lost 0 bases, and 9 bases lay between the germline ends. The CDR3 has 15 residues. Germline V gene data show CDR1 as SGHRS and CDR2 as YFSETQ. In DNA form, the CDR3 reads TGCGCCAGCAGCTTGGCCGGACGGGTGAACACTGAAGCTTTCTTT. The encoded protein is CASSLAGRVNTEAFF. Looking up the rest from reference TRBV5-1 and TRBJ1-1 gives the full variable domain: KAGVTQTPRYLIKTRGQQVTLSCSPISGHRSVSWYQQTPGQGLQFLFEYFSETQRNKGNFPGRFSGRQFSNSRSEMNVSTLELGDSALYLCASSLAGRVNTEAFFGQGTRLTVV.

The J gene is TRBJ1-5, the V gene TRBV20-1; D is possibly TRBD1 (6 bases). The CDR3 sequence is 14 residues long. In germline, CDR1 is DFQATT, CDR2 SNEGSKA (reference sequence). V lost 0 bases and J 4 bases, leaving 10 bases between the germline ends. The CDR3 loop is CSARDKGGNQPQHF. Here the CDR3 DNA reads TGCAGTGCTAGAGATAAAGGGGGAAATCAGCCCCAGCATTTT.

The sample holds a few counts of this clonotype. The chain has TRBV5-1 and TRBJ2-2, with a possible D match to TRBD2 (6 bases). The V gene lost 1 base and the J gene lost 5 bases, with 12 bases spanning the gap. The length of the CDR3 is 15 residues. Germline V gene data show CDR1 as SGHRS and CDR2 as YFSETQ. The CDR3 DNA is TGCGCCAGCAGCTTGCTGGCGGGGTGGACCGGGGAGCTGTTTTTT. It specifies CASSLLAGWTGELFF.

This clonotype came up a few times. The CDR3 reads CASSSERTGSGNTIYF. CDR3 in DNA: TGTGCCAGCAGCTCAGAAAGGACAGGGAGTGGAAACACCATATATTTT. The chain links TRBV7-9 to TRBJ1-3; 8 positions agree with TRBD1. The CDR3 covers 16 residues. V dropped 4 bases and J dropped 3; count of bases not matched to a gene: 8. In germline, CDR1 is SEHNR, CDR2 FQNEAQ (reference sequence).

This clonotype was counted between two and nine times. The V gene is TRBV20-1, the J gene TRBJ2-2; tentative D call: TRBD2 (5 bases). Germline V gene lookup returns CDR1 DFQATT and CDR2 SNEGSKA (reference sequence). Trimming removed 6 bases from V and 5 bases from J, with 22 bases in between. CDR3 length: 16 amino acids. CDR3: CSARPGVGDRTGELFF. CDR3 nucleotide sequence: TGCAGTGCACGCCCAGGTGTCGGGGATAGGACCGGGGAGCTGTTTTTT.

This clonotype has a handful of counts. V is TRBV5-1 and J is TRBJ2-7, with D unresolved. CDR3 length: 15 amino acids. The germline V gene encodes CDR1 SGHRS and CDR2 YFSETQ. The germline V and J ends were trimmed by 4 bases and 2 bases, with 16 bases remaining between them. CDR3 nucleotide sequence: TGCGCCAGCAGCGAGGAGCCAATTAAGACCTACGAGCAGTACTTC. Translation: CASSEEPIKTYEQYF.

This clonotype was counted only a few times. V is TRBV4-1 and J is TRBJ2-7; tentatively, D is TRBD2 (6 bases). Trimming stripped 0 bases from V and 4 bases from J, with 13 bases between. This CDR3 region has 15 residues. Germline V gives CDR1 MGHRA, CDR2 YSYEKL. CDR3 protein: CASSQEALARYEQYF. The DNA for the CDR3 is TGCGCCAGCAGCCAAGAGGCCCTAGCGAGGTACGAGCAGTACTTC.

The chain combines TRBV2 with TRBJ2-5; D is uncertain. This CDR3 contains 12 residues. Trimming removed 7 bases at V and 5 bases at J, with 11 bases between. The germline V gene has CDR1 SNHLY and CDR2 FYNNEI. The CDR3 region is CASTSTIETQYF. CDR3 coding DNA: TGTGCCAGCACCTCGACCATTGAGACCCAGTACTTC.